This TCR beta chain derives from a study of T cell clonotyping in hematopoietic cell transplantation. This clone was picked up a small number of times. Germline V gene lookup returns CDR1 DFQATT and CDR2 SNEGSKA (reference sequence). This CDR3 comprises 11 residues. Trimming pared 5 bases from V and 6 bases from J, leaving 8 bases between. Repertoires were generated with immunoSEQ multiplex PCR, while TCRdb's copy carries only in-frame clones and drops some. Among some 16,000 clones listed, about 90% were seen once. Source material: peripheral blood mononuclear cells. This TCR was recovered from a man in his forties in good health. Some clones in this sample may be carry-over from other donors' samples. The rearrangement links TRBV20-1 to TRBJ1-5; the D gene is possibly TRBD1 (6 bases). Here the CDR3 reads CSAGTSQPQHF. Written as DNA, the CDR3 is TGCAGTGCTGGGACATCTCAGCCCCAGCATTTT.